Presented here are 20 T cell receptor beta chains from one specimen sequenced in a study of T cell responses to AZD1222 COVID-19 vaccine (dated by TCRdb to the early 2020s). The intended sense of this specimen's time point label: baseline before first vaccination. The library was obtained by the immunoSEQ multiplex PCR assay. In its TCRdb copy, this immuneACCESS table keeps in-frame sequences only and misses some clones. Where compared with another copy, unresolved V genes explain less than half of these, and the others have no known cause. The sample has 100,000 or so clones on record, approximately 87% of them singletons. 15% of the sample belongs to the ten largest clones. This specimen was peripheral blood, taken on day 0 of AZD1222 vaccination. The receptor source for this set is an adult in good health.

The chain carries TRBV29-1 and TRBJ1-1; D is uncertain. The germline CDR1 and CDR2 sequences are SQVTM and ANQGSEA. This CDR3 contains 13 residues. Trimming removed 4 bases at V and 4 bases at J, with 13 bases between. CDR3 residues: CSVVGPWSTEAFF. CDR3 nucleotides: TGCAGCGTTGTAGGCCCCTGGAGCACTGAAGCTTTCTTT.

The J gene is TRBJ2-5, the V gene TRBV18; TRBD1 matches 9 bases. CDR3 size: 15 residues. The V gene end was trimmed by 5 bases and the J gene end by 5 bases; junction bases not matched to a gene: 9. Germline loops: CDR1 KGHSH, CDR2 LQKENI. The CDR3 loop is CASSILQGARETQYF. DNA for the CDR3: TGTGCCAGCTCAATATTACAGGGGGCCAGGGAGACCCAGTACTTC. Full variable domain (missing parts from reference TRBV18 and TRBJ2-5): NAGVMQNPRHLVRRRGQEARLRCSPMKGHSHVYWYRQLPEEGLKFMVYLQKENIIDESGMPKERFSAEFPKEGPSILRIQQVVRGDSAAYFCASSILQGARETQYFGPGTRLLVL.

The chain carries TRBV7-6 and TRBJ2-5, with D maybe TRBD2 (5 bases). The V gene's germline CDR1 is SGHVS and CDR2 FNYEAQ. The CDR3 consists of 15 residues. Trimming pared 2 bases from V and 0 bases from J, leaving 10 bases between. In DNA, the CDR3 is TGTGCCAGCAGCTTACTAGCAGTTCACCAAGAGACCCAGTACTTC. It is translated as CASSLLAVHQETQYF.

V is TRBV18 and J is TRBJ2-6; 11 bases are shared with TRBD1. Germline assignment: CDR1 KGHSH and CDR2 LQKENI. CDR3 length: 17 residues. J lost 2 bases, V lost 2 bases, and 2 bases had no gene match. CDR3 coding DNA: TGTGCCAGCTCACCAGGACAGGGGGCGGCTGGGGCCAACGTCCTGACTTTC. This encodes CASSPGQGAAGANVLTF.

The gene calls are TRBV27 and TRBJ2-7; 9 nucleotides line up with TRBD1. There are 14 residues in the CDR3. The junction had 6 bases not matched to a gene; V was cut back by 5 bases and J by 4 bases. In germline, CDR1 is MNHEY, CDR2 SMNVEV (reference sequence). The CDR3 DNA reads as TGTGCCAGCAGTCTCTCGACAGGGGGGTACGAGCAGTACTTC. Translated: CASSLSTGGYEQYF.

This clone was observed a handful of times. The chain carries TRBV6-6 and TRBJ1-1; D is unclear. The germline V and J ends were trimmed by 0 bases and 1 base, with 9 bases remaining between them. The CDR3 is 15 amino acids. The germline gives CDR1 MNHNY, CDR2 SVGAGI (reference sequence). The CDR3 DNA follows: TGTGCCAGCAGTTACTCCCTAGGGCAGAACACTGAAGCTTTCTTT. Protein: CASSYSLGQNTEAFF.

This clone has only one observation. The V and J genes are TRBV12-5 and TRBJ2-6, with D possibly TRBD2 on 6 matching bases. The length of the CDR3 is 15 residues. Between the trimmed V and J ends, which lost 6 bases and 2 bases, there was a span of 11 bases. Per the germline V gene, CDR1 is LGHNT and CDR2 is FRNRAP. The CDR3 DNA reads as TGTGCTAGTGGCGGCGGGGTCCCTGGGGCCAACGTCCTGACTTTC. It is translated as CASGGGVPGANVLTF.

V and J are TRBV10-1 and TRBJ2-5; tentatively, D is TRBD1 or TRBD2 (5 bases each). Trimming took off 3 bases at V and 5 bases at J, with 25 bases between the two ends. Germline V gene sequence: CDR1 WNHNN, CDR2 SYGVQD (reference sequence). CDR3 length: 18 residues. The CDR3 protein is CASSEGAGKGTRRETQYF. CDR3 sequence (DNA): TGCGCCAGCAGTGAAGGGGCAGGGAAAGGGACCAGGCGGGAGACCCAGTACTTC.

The chain joins TRBV5-6 to TRBJ2-7; D gene unclear. With 3 bases removed from V and 3 bases from J, the gap between germline ends came to 10 bases. This CDR3 is built from 13 residues. CDR1 SGHDT and CDR2 YYEEEE come from the germline V gene. This CDR3 is CASSSGPYYEQYF. CDR3 in DNA: TGTGCCAGCAGCTCCGGGCCCTACTACGAGCAGTACTTC.

This CDR3 is CASSSMNQPQHF. CDR3 DNA sequence: TGTGCCAGCAGCTCGATGAATCAGCCCCAGCATTTT. This chain joins TRBV7-9 and TRBJ1-5; no definite D call. With 4 bases removed from V and 4 bases from J, the gap between germline ends came to 5 bases. Germline V gene lookup returns CDR1 SEHNR and CDR2 FQNEAQ (reference sequence). This CDR3 has 12 residues.

The chain is built from TRBV3-1 (or the pseudogene TRBV3-2) and TRBJ1-2; D unresolved. Germline loops: CDR1 LGHDT, CDR2 YNNKEL (reference sequence). V was clipped by 1 base and J by 1 base, with 13 bases between them. This CDR3 contains 16 residues. CDR3: CASSQGPDFDNYGYTF. The DNA for the CDR3 is TGTGCCAGCAGCCAAGGCCCGGATTTCGATAACTATGGCTACACCTTC.

This clone was counted a single time. The rearrangement links TRBV7-9 to TRBJ2-1; TRBD2 matches 8 bases. CDR3 size: 13 residues. J gave up 6 bases and V 5 bases, and 3 bases lay outside the gene matches. Germline assignment: CDR1 SEHNR and CDR2 FQNEAQ (reference sequence). The CDR3 protein is CASSLSGVNEQFF. In nucleotides, the CDR3 is TGTGCCAGCAGCCTTAGCGGGGTCAATGAGCAGTTCTTC.

This chain uses TRBV5-4 with TRBJ2-2, with D possibly being TRBD2 (7 bases). Germline V gene sequence: CDR1 SGHNT, CDR2 YYREEE (reference sequence). CDR3 length: 18 amino acids. The V end lost 4 bases, the J end lost 3 bases, and 22 bases lay between the germline ends. CDR3 DNA sequence: TGTGCCAGCAGCCCTGGGGGCGGGGGTCGGTCTTACACCGGGGAGCTGTTTTTT. Translation: CASSPGGGGRSYTGELFF.

The chain recombines TRBV24-1 with TRBJ2-3; weak D call: TRBD1 (6 bases). V was clipped by 4 bases and J by 3 bases, with 13 bases between them. The CDR3 consists of 15 residues. Germline V gene sequence: CDR1 KGHDR, CDR2 SFDVKD. The DNA of the CDR3 is TGTGCCACCAGTGAGGGACAATCGAAAACAGATACGCAGTATTTT. Its translation is CATSEGQSKTDTQYF.

This clone was seen a handful of times. J is TRBJ1-2 and V is TRBV5-4; D is possibly TRBD1 (5 bases). Per the germline V gene, CDR1 is SGHNT and CDR2 is YYREEE (reference sequence). The CDR3 contains 14 residues. The germline V and J ends were trimmed by 4 bases and 3 bases, with 13 bases remaining between them. CDR3 nucleotide sequence: TGTGCCAGCAGCGGGGACGGTGGATACTATGGCTACACCTTC. It yields the protein CASSGDGGYYGYTF.

The V call is TRBV28, the J call TRBJ1-1; D not certain. Trimming took 7 bases from V and 3 from J, leaving 12 bases between them. Germline V CDR1 and CDR2: MDHEN, SYDVKM. The length of the CDR3 is 13 residues. CDR3 coding DNA: TGTGCCAGCACCCGGGGTTCTTACACTGAAGCTTTCTTT. Translated: CASTRGSYTEAFF.

The CDR3 region is CASSLEGTAYYEQYF. CDR3 bases: TGTGCCAGCAGCTTAGAAGGGACAGCCTACTACGAGCAGTACTTC. This chain joins TRBV7-8 and TRBJ2-7; 7 bases fit TRBD1. The CDR3 is made up of 15 amino acids. Looked up from germline, CDR1 is SGHVS and CDR2 is FQNEAQ. Trimming at V came to 1 base and at J to 3 bases, leaving 6 bases not matched to a gene.

The V and J genes are TRBV19 and TRBJ2-1; 7 bases are shared with TRBD2. V lost 0 bases and J lost 10; bases outside the gene matches: 3. Germline-derived CDR1 and CDR2 are LNHDA and SQIVND (reference sequence). CDR3 length: 13 amino acids. CDR3 nucleotides: TGTGCCAGTAGTATAGATCGGCGGGAGGAGCAGTTCTTC. Translated: CASSIDRREEQFF. The whole variable domain, filled in from reference TRBV19 and TRBJ2-1, reads DGGITQSPKYLFRKEGQNVTLSCEQNLNHDAMYWYRQDPGQGLRLIYYSQIVNDFQKGDIAEGYSVSREKKESFPLTVTSAQKNPTAFYLCASSIDRREEQFFGPGTRLTVL.

The J gene is TRBJ2-7, the V gene TRBV2; D remains unclear. This CDR3 is built from 10 residues. The germline CDR1 and CDR2 sequences are SNHLY and FYNNEI. V lost 8 bases to trimming and J lost 9 bases, with 11 bases between them. The CDR3 protein is CASGEMVQYF. The DNA for the CDR3 is TGTGCCAGCGGCGAAATGGTGCAGTACTTC.

The rearrangement uses TRBV18 and TRBJ1-5; D remains ambiguous. The CDR3 loop spans 18 amino acids. The germline V gene encodes CDR1 KGHSH and CDR2 LQKENI. The germline V and J ends were trimmed by 3 bases and 0 bases, with 18 bases remaining between them. The CDR3, as DNA: TGTGCCAGCTCACCCGAACAGACAATACGTATTAGCAATCAGCCCCAGCATTTT. Translated: CASSPEQTIRISNQPQHF.